This T cell receptor (beta chain) was obtained from a study of PD-L1 blockade in urothelial cancer (dated by TCRdb to 2015 to 2018). Some background on the complete study: Therapy was started in about 2014 for all patients, and atezolizumab 1,200 mg was administered intravenously every 3 weeks. About 90% of the roughly 29 patients were identified as males with urothelial cancer of bladder origin, and a prior smoking history was reported by 18 of 29 patients. An ECOG performance status of 0 or 1 was recorded for the patients, and 0 to 3 prior chemotherapy regimens had been received by the patients. Blood samples were analyzed at 3 weeks after treatment start (second dose) and at 6 weeks after treatment start. Blood samples gave median yields of around 150,000 T cells and more than 80,000 unique TCRs, along with a median clonality of 0.080. The study, an exploratory multi-omic analysis, examined somatic, immune and clinical correlates of response to PD-L1 blockade with atezolizumab in urothelial cancer. Pretreatment tumor samples and matched peripheral blood, collected serially before and after atezolizumab treatment, underwent TCR sequencing. Durable clinical benefit was defined as a progression-free survival longer than 6 months, and TCR features were additionally tested against progression-free survival and overall survival. In the same patients, pretreatment tumors underwent whole exome sequencing and RNA sequencing in addition to TCR sequencing. Fewer than ten patients reached durable clinical benefit, while 20 or so patients did not. Some 29 patients had pretreatment blood TCR-seq, about 24 had at least one posttreatment blood collection, and about 24 had tumor TCR-seq. Summary of the overall study and its limitations: Because of the small sample size (n ≈ 31) and the many exploratory analyses performed, the results are intended to be regarded as hypothesis-generating. A pretreatment peripheral blood TCR clonality below the median was linked to improved progression-free and overall survival. Among patients with durable benefit, tumor-associated TCR clones showed greater expansion in peripheral blood 3 weeks after treatment started (n ≈ 23, p = 0.022).

Counted from cysteine to phenylalanine, this CDR3 has 16 amino acids. This entry keeps only the CDR3 DNA: 48 bases, framed from base 1. Sequences SGDLS (CDR1) and YYNGEE (CDR2) are obtained from the germline V gene. Relative to germline, V is missing 0 bases and J is missing 1 base, with 3 bases of the junction outside any gene match. The cohort comprised 29 patients with locally advanced or metastatic urothelial carcinoma treated at Memorial Sloan Kettering on a trial protocol. Peripheral blood mononuclear cells were collected from each patient pretreatment and during treatment, giving between 1 and 8 total time points per patient. The Qiagen DNeasy Blood extraction kit was used to purify genomic DNA from total PBMCs and tumor samples. PBMCs were collected pretreatment and during treatment, and were isolated and stored as previously described. Concerning this clone itself: This receptor's antigen is unknown. No base qualities exist here, and no much larger clone lies one base off it.

Each PCR received spiked-in synthetic TCR analog templates so that absolute template abundance could be estimated from read counts. Using the immunoSEQ assay, TCRbeta CDR3 regions were amplified from genomic DNA with bias-controlled V and J gene primers. Sequencing of rearranged TCRbeta segments was performed at approximately 20X coverage. On the authors' methods: Clustering was used to correct sequencing errors, and CDR3s were annotated against IMGT to assign V, D and J genes. Downstream analyses used only productive TCRbeta rearrangements, leaving out any out-of-frame or stop-codon sequences. To compute clonality, Shannon entropy was normalized by the log of the number of unique productive sequences and then subtracted from one. Fisher's exact test with Benjamini-Hochberg correction, using a cutoff of adjusted p below 0.01, was how clones that differed between time points or between blood and tumor were identified. TCRdb carries this immuneACCESS record with in-frame sequences only. Its versions omit some clonotypes, under half of them owing to an unresolved V gene in the studies checked, with the rest unexplained. The DNA gave D and trimming, while V, J and clone size come from that table. The sample profile shows more than 75,000 clones; around nine tenths of them were found once. Roughly a tenth of the sample belongs to the ten largest clones.

The TCR was taken from a man between 60 and 75 years old with urothelial cancer. Material: PBMCs, obtained around atezolizumab (anti-PD-L1) treatment. Recombination connected TRBV9 to TRBJ2-5, and 10 junction bases match TRBD2. The CDR3 here reads CASSVGSSGSQETQYF. In nucleotides, the sequence is TGTGCCAGCAGCGTAGGTTCTAGCGGGAGCCAAGAGACCCAGTACTTC. Here the CDR3 is joined to the reference TRBV9 and TRBJ2-5 genes, and the full variable domain is: DSGVTQTPKHLITATGQRVTLRCSPRSGDLSVYWYQQSLDQGLQFLIQYYNGEERAKGNILERFSAQQFPDLHSELNLSSLELGDSALYFCASSVGSSGSQETQYFGPGTRLLVL.